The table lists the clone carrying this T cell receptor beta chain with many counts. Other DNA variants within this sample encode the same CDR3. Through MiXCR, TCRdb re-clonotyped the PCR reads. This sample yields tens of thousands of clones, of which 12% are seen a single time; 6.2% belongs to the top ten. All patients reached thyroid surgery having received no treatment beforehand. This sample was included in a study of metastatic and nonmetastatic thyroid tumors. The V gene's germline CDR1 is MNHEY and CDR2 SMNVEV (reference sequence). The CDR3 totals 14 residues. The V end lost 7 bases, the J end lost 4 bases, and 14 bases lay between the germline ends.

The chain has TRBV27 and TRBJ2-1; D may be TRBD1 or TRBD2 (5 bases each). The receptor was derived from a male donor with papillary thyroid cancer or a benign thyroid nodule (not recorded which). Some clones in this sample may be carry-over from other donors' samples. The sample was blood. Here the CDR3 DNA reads TGTGCCAGCACCCAGAGGGGTCTTTACAATGAGCAGTTCTTC. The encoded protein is CASTQRGLYNEQFF.